A selection of T cell receptor beta chains follows, all from one sample in a study of T cells in Graves' hyperthyroidism and ophthalmopathy. MiXCR, applied by TCRdb to the multiplex PCR reads, yields one record per CDR3 protein. The data show approximately 360,000 distinct CDR3 sequences, just under 25% seen once. Sequencing was done on a sample of blood. The receptors here all came from a man aged 45-65 years with Graves' hyperthyroidism. CDR3s include the opening cysteine and the closing phenylalanine or tryptophan. The order of the fields is V gene, D gene, J gene, clone size, CDR3 protein, CDR3 DNA. D genes are given only for firm matches. Part of the rows lack a size; the others show once, few, many or a class for expanded clones.

>TRBV7-9|TRBD2|TRBJ2-7|few
CASSSPGLAFLEQYF
TGTGCCAGCAGCTCTCCGGGACTAGCTTTCCTCGAGCAGTACTTC
>TRBV28|-|TRBJ1-5|-
CASTPSMGAGQPQHF
TGTGCCAGCACCCCTAGTATGGGGGCAGGCCAGCCCCAGCATTTT
>TRBV7-3|-|TRBJ2-3|many
CASSLSPGGDTQYF
TGTGCCAGCAGCTTATCGCCTGGAGGGGATACGCAGTATTTT
>TRBV7-9|-|TRBJ2-7|many
CASSPPSSYEQYF
TGTGCCAGCAGCCCCCCGAGCTCCTACGAGCAGTACTTC
>TRBV12-3/TRBV12-4|TRBD1|TRBJ2-3|many
CASSSGQATDTQYF
TGTGCCAGCAGTTCGGGACAGGCCACAGATACGCAGTATTTT
>TRBV20-1|-|TRBJ1-1|-
CSAREPTSEAFF
TGCAGTGCTAGAGAGCCGACTTCTGAAGCTTTCTTT
>TRBV6-2/TRBV6-3|-|TRBJ2-3|-
CASSSIVHHTDTQYF
TGTGCCAGCAGTTCCATAGTCCACCACACAGATACGCAGTATTTT
>TRBV10-3|-|TRBJ1-1|-
CAISNRVGEAFF
TGTGCCATCAGCAACAGGGTGGGTGAAGCTTTCTTT
>TRBV12-3/TRBV12-4|-|TRBJ2-5|many
CASSYVGETQYF
TGTGCCAGCAGTTACGTGGGGGAGACCCAGTACTTC
>TRBV20-1|-|TRBJ1-1|many
CSASRDGTEAFF
TGCAGTGCTAGCAGGGACGGGACTGAAGCTTTCTTT
>TRBV24-1|TRBD2|TRBJ2-3|-
CATSDAASGSTDTQYF
TGTGCCACCAGTGATGCCGCTAGCGGTAGCACAGATACGCAGTATTTT
>TRBV7-3|TRBD2|TRBJ2-3|many
CASSLGPGGPGDTQYF
TGTGCCAGCAGCTTAGGGCCGGGAGGGCCTGGGGATACGCAGTATTTT
>TRBV5-1|-|TRBJ2-2|few
CASSPNSNTGELFF
TGCGCCAGCAGCCCGAACTCGAACACCGGGGAGCTGTTTTTT
>TRBV12-3/TRBV12-4|TRBD1|TRBJ1-2|-
CASSLDRLDGYTF
TGTGCCAGCAGCCTGGACAGGCTGGATGGCTACACCTTC
>TRBV18|-|TRBJ2-5|-
CASSPDVETQYF
TGTGCCAGCTCACCGGATGTCGAGACCCAGTACTTC
>TRBV24-1|-|TRBJ2-5|-
CATSDSGTTQYF
TGTGCCACCAGTGATAGTGGGACGACCCAGTACTTC
>TRBV27|TRBD1|TRBJ2-1|many
CASRSTGGYNEQFF
TGTGCCAGCAGATCGACAGGGGGATACAATGAGCAGTTCTTC
>TRBV10-1|TRBD2|TRBJ2-7|few
CASKKRAGTSGSSHYEQYF
TGCGCCAGCAAGAAACGGGCCGGGACTAGCGGGAGTTCGCACTACGAGCAGTACTTC
>TRBV19|-|TRBJ2-7|-
CASSPDPRPSIYEQYF
TGTGCCAGTAGTCCCGATCCCAGGCCATCTATCTACGAGCAGTACTTC
>TRBV5-1|-|TRBJ2-3|few
CASSLDGSAFTDTQYF
TGCGCCAGCAGCTTGGATGGTAGCGCGTTCACAGATACGCAGTATTTT
>TRBV6-1|-|TRBJ1-6|-
CASSEAIGNLNSPLHF
TGTGCCAGCAGTGAAGCGATAGGGAACTTGAATTCACCCCTCCACTTT
>TRBV5-5|TRBD1|TRBJ2-5|-
CASSEGQGGQETQYF
TGTGCCAGCAGCGAGGGACAGGGAGGCCAAGAGACCCAGTACTTC
>TRBV9|-|TRBJ2-2|few
CASSVVSGYGGELFF
TGTGCCAGCAGCGTAGTATCGGGTTACGGCGGGGAGCTGTTTTTT
>TRBV5-6|-|TRBJ2-7|-
CASSAEGRLSYEQYF
TGTGCCAGCAGCGCCGAAGGGAGGTTGTCCTACGAGCAGTACTTC
>TRBV7-3|TRBD1|TRBJ1-2|-
CASSFSGTDNYGYTF
TGTGCCAGCAGCTTTTCCGGGACAGATAACTATGGCTACACCTTC
>TRBV6-4|-|TRBJ2-5|-
CASSDSKGWKETQYF
TGTGCCAGCAGTGACTCGAAGGGGTGGAAAGAGACCCAGTACTTC
>TRBV3-1|-|TRBJ1-4|few
CASSQDPKSMEKLFF
TGTGCCAGCAGCCAAGATCCCAAATCAATGGAAAAACTGTTTTTT
>TRBV27|-|TRBJ2-7|-
CASRGSREQYF
TGTGCCAGCAGGGGATCGAGGGAGCAGTACTTC
>TRBV3-1|TRBD2|TRBJ2-4|few
CASSQSAGQGNIQYF
TGTGCCAGCAGCCAATCAGCGGGGCAGGGTAACATTCAGTACTTC
>TRBV7-8|TRBD1|TRBJ1-5|-
CASSLADRRQGLNQPQHF
TGTGCCAGCAGCTTAGCAGACAGGAGACAGGGATTAAATCAGCCCCAGCATTTT
>TRBV3-1|TRBD1|TRBJ1-4|few
CASSQASRGREKLFF
TGTGCCAGCAGCCAAGCAAGTAGGGGGCGTGAAAAACTGTTTTTT
>TRBV5-6|-|TRBJ2-3|-
CASSGDATDTQYF
TGTGCCAGCAGCGGTGACGCAACAGATACGCAGTATTTT
>TRBV7-2|-|TRBJ1-6|few
CASSKTRELYNSPLHF
TGTGCCAGCAGCAAAACCAGGGAACTCTATAATTCACCCCTCCACTTT
>TRBV24-1|TRBD1|TRBJ2-5|-
CATSGTGLETQYF
TGTGCCACCAGTGGGACAGGGCTGGAGACCCAGTACTTC
>TRBV5-1|TRBD2|TRBJ2-2|few
CASRRGGPNTGELFF
TGCGCCAGCCGGCGCGGGGGTCCGAACACCGGGGAGCTGTTTTTT
>TRBV20-1|-|TRBJ2-5|few
CSARGPIPETQYF
TGCAGTGCTAGAGGCCCTATTCCAGAGACCCAGTACTTC
>TRBV5-6|TRBD2|TRBJ2-5|-
CASSFSGSGRRRETQYF
TGTGCCAGCAGCTTTTCGGGTAGCGGGAGGAGAAGGGAGACCCAGTACTTC
>TRBV28|-|TRBJ2-5|many
CASSPGIGNIQYF
TGTGCCAGCAGTCCGGGGATTGGGAATATCCAGTACTTC
>TRBV11-2|-|TRBJ2-7|-
CASSSIHGQEKNYEQYF
TGTGCCAGCAGCTCCATCCACGGGCAAGAAAAAAACTACGAGCAGTACTTC
>TRBV25-1|-|TRBJ2-3|-
CASSESVAGRVTDTQYF
TGTGCCAGCAGTGAATCGGTGGCGGGAAGGGTTACAGATACGCAGTATTTT
>TRBV19|-|TRBJ2-1|few
CASSVSGVYNEQFF
TGTGCCAGTAGTGTTAGCGGAGTCTACAATGAGCAGTTCTTC
>TRBV12-3/TRBV12-4|TRBD1|TRBJ1-1|-
CASSSGQGMNTEAFF
TGTGCCAGCAGTTCGGGACAGGGCATGAACACTGAAGCTTTCTTT
>TRBV27|TRBD2|TRBJ2-5|many
CASSDRPPGLAGGETQYF
TGTGCCAGCAGTGATCGACCCCCGGGACTAGCGGGAGGGGAGACCCAGTACTTC
>TRBV29-1|TRBD1|TRBJ1-2|-
CSVRGQGSYGYTF
TGCAGCGTTAGGGGACAGGGGTCCTATGGCTACACCTTC
>TRBV12-3/TRBV12-4|-|TRBJ2-3|many
CASSFPDFGGPTDTQYF
TGTGCCAGCAGTTTTCCCGACTTCGGGGGGCCCACAGATACGCAGTATTTT
>TRBV19|TRBD1|TRBJ1-5|few
CASSRSPGDSYSNQPQHF
TGTGCCAGTAGTAGATCCCCCGGGGACAGCTATAGCAATCAGCCCCAGCATTTT
>TRBV19|-|TRBJ1-5|few
CASRSSRYSNQPQHF
TGTGCCAGTAGATCCTCACGATATAGCAATCAGCCCCAGCATTTT
>TRBV30|-|TRBJ2-3|-
CAWSTGTKITDTQYF
TGTGCCTGGAGTACCGGGACAAAGATCACAGATACGCAGTATTTT
>TRBV20-1|TRBD1|TRBJ1-4|few
CSGTGVNEKLFF
TGCAGCGGGACAGGAGTTAATGAAAAACTGTTTTTT
>TRBV11-3|TRBD2|TRBJ2-1|few
CASSFLAGGQPNEQFF
TGTGCCAGCAGCTTCCTAGCGGGAGGGCAACCCAATGAGCAGTTCTTC
>TRBV28|-|TRBJ2-1|few
CASSALVSYNEQFF
TGTGCCAGCTCCGCGCTAGTCTCCTACAATGAGCAGTTCTTC
>TRBV12-3/TRBV12-4|TRBD2|TRBJ2-7|many
CASSFRTSGRSEQYF
TGTGCCAGCAGTTTTCGGACTAGCGGGCGAAGCGAGCAGTACTTC
>TRBV20-1|-|TRBJ2-3|-
CSAREGWSTDTQYF
TGCAGTGCTAGAGAAGGGTGGAGCACAGATACGCAGTATTTT
>TRBV7-9|TRBD2|TRBJ2-3|many
CASSSLEAGAGDTQYF
TGTGCCAGCAGCTCCCTTGAGGCGGGAGCTGGAGATACGCAGTATTTT
>TRBV6-1|-|TRBJ2-5|few
CASRSTGPETQYF
TGTGCCAGCAGATCGACGGGGCCAGAGACCCAGTACTTC
>TRBV13|TRBD2|TRBJ2-7|few
CASSSSTSGNEQYF
TGTGCCAGCAGCTCCTCGACTAGCGGGAACGAGCAGTACTTC
>TRBV2|-|TRBJ2-5|many
CASSVRIETQYF
TGTGCCAGCAGTGTAAGGATTGAGACCCAGTACTTC
>TRBV30|-|TRBJ2-7|few
CAWSVDRKKYF
TGTGCCTGGAGTGTAGACAGGAAGAAGTACTTC